The next 12 T cell receptor beta chains were all read from a single sample in a study of CD8 T cells in Susac syndrome. An amount of RNA that ranged from roughly 0.45 to 1 ug was reverse transcribed with random hexamers. TCRdb re-called the immunoSEQ multiplex PCR reads through MiXCR, storing one row per CDR3 protein. The table records around 280,000 distinct CDR3 sequences, 80% to 90% of them present only once. Sequenced: CD8+ T cells from PBMCs. The receptors were gathered from a human donor with multiple sclerosis.

At least ten counts were recorded for this clonotype. The CDR3 DNA is TGTGCCAGCAGCTTAGGTAGCGGCGAGCAGTACTTC. Translated, it gives CASSLGSGEQYF. The chain combines TRBV7-9 with TRBJ2-7; possibly TRBD2 for D (6 bases). The CDR3 is made up of 12 amino acids. Germline V CDR1 and CDR2: SEHNR, FQNEAQ (reference sequence). V gave up 1 base and J gave up 6 bases, with 7 bases separating them.

The chain couples TRBV5-6 to TRBJ2-1; either TRBD1 or TRBD2 may fit D (5 bases each). This CDR3 has 12 amino acids. The V and J ends lost 4 bases and 7 bases respectively, with 9 bases between them. The V gene's germline CDR1 is SGHDT and CDR2 YYEEEE. The CDR3 coding sequence is TGTGCCAGCAGCAGGGGACGGAATGAGCAGTTCTTC. It is translated as CASSRGRNEQFF.

V gene TRBV9 combines with J gene TRBJ1-1; the D is unclear. There are 14 residues in the CDR3. Germline assignment: CDR1 SGDLS and CDR2 YYNGEE. Trimming took off 0 bases at V and 6 bases at J, with 12 bases between the two ends. The CDR3 protein is CASSVEIGGPEAFF. CDR3 sequence (DNA): TGTGCCAGCAGCGTAGAAATAGGAGGACCTGAAGCTTTCTTT.

The chain joins TRBV28 to TRBJ2-2, with D possibly matching TRBD1 (6 bases). The CDR3 extends over 15 amino acids. From germline, CDR1 is MDHEN and CDR2 SYDVKM. The V and J ends lost 6 bases and 5 bases respectively, with 16 bases between them. The chain's CDR3 is CASRSTGMRTGELFF. CDR3 DNA: TGTGCCAGCAGATCTACAGGGATGAGGACCGGGGAGCTGTTTTTT.

The rearrangement uses TRBV6-6 and TRBJ1-2; D remains unclear. CDR1 is MNHNY, CDR2 SVGAGI, per germline (reference sequence). The germline V and J ends were trimmed by 9 bases and 3 bases, with 8 bases remaining between them. The CDR3 contains 11 residues. This CDR3 is CASEGHYGYTF. In DNA form, the CDR3 reads TGTGCCAGTGAGGGCCACTATGGCTACACCTTC.

This rearrangement joins TRBV9 to TRBJ2-3; D unresolved. This CDR3 contains 15 residues. Germline CDR1 reads SGDLS; CDR2 reads YYNGEE. Trimming removed 5 bases from V and 0 bases from J, with 13 bases in between. CDR3 residues: CASSPDGVSTDTQYF. As DNA, the CDR3 is TGTGCCAGCAGTCCAGACGGCGTTAGCACAGATACGCAGTATTTT.

The table lists this clonotype with a few counts. V usage is TRBV14 and J usage is TRBJ2-7, with D perhaps given as TRBD1 or TRBD2 (5 bases each). Germline V CDR1 and CDR2: SGHDN, FVKESK. There are 13 residues in the CDR3. Trimming left V 3 bases short and J 2 bases short, with 8 bases between. The CDR3 DNA reads TGTGCCAGCAGCCAGGGGGTCACCTACGAGCAGTACTTC. Its protein product is CASSQGVTYEQYF.

This rearrangement joins TRBV20-1 to TRBJ2-7; D might be TRBD1 or TRBD2, each matching 5 bases. CDR1 and CDR2 (germline): DFQATT, SNEGSKA (reference sequence). The CDR3 has 14 amino acids. The germline V and J ends were trimmed by 0 bases and 4 bases, with 13 bases remaining between them. The CDR3 region is CSARDFGREYEQYF. The CDR3 coding sequence is TGCAGTGCTAGAGATTTTGGCAGGGAGTACGAGCAGTACTTC.

The chain combines TRBV28 with TRBJ2-6; no clear D. CDR3 length: 15 residues. V was shortened by 7 bases and J by 0 bases, with 10 bases between the two germline ends. Germline V CDR1 and CDR2: MDHEN, SYDVKM. This CDR3 reads CASIGFVSGANVLTF. Written as DNA, the CDR3 is TGTGCCAGCATTGGATTCGTCTCTGGGGCCAACGTCCTGACTTTC.

This chain connects TRBV7-8 to TRBJ2-7, with 9 bases matching TRBD2. Germline loops: CDR1 SGHVS, CDR2 FQNEAQ. Trimming removed 1 base from V and 1 base from J; junction bases left unmatched: 8. CDR3 length: 17 residues. CDR3 in amino acids: CASSLGAGLAGSYEQYF. The DNA of the CDR3 is TGTGCCAGCAGCTTAGGTGCTGGCCTAGCGGGGTCCTACGAGCAGTACTTC.

The sample holds one count of this clonotype. The chain employs TRBV20-1 and TRBJ2-5; TRBD2 agrees at 7 bases. After removal of 0 bases from V and 4 bases from J, the junction contained 8 bases not matched to a gene. Germline lookup yields CDR1 DFQATT and CDR2 SNEGSKA (reference sequence). The CDR3 covers 15 residues. The CDR3 region is CSARDYQTSSETQYF. The DNA of the CDR3 is TGCAGTGCTAGAGATTATCAGACTAGCTCAGAGACCCAGTACTTC.

The chain is built from TRBV15 and TRBJ2-7, with TRBD1 as a possible D gene (5 bases). This CDR3 is 15 amino acids long. The V and J ends lost 0 bases and 7 bases respectively, with 16 bases between them. Germline V lookup: CDR1 LNHNV, CDR2 YYDKDF (reference sequence). The CDR3 DNA follows: TGTGCCACCAGCAGAGACGACGGGCCGGCAGGGGAGCAGTACTTC. Translation: CATSRDDGPAGEQYF. Full variable domain (missing parts from reference TRBV15 and TRBJ2-7): DAMVIQNPRYQVTQFGKPVTLSCSQTLNHNVMYWYQQKSSQAPKLLFHYYDKDFNNEADTPDNFQSRRPNTSFCFLDIRSPGLGDTAMYLCATSRDDGPAGEQYFGPGTRLTVT.